This paragraph covers one T cell receptor (beta chain) sequence. What it binds is not known. This CDR3 spans 15 amino acids. V shed 2 bases and J 8 bases; nucleotides not matched to a gene: 5. Germline loops: CDR1 GTSNPN, CDR2 SVGIG (reference sequence). The sample originates from a study of T cell responses to AZD1222 COVID-19 vaccine. The study, taken as a whole, reports: Most donors were white British and more were female, and clonal diversity was possibly underestimated.

Sequencing was performed with immunoSEQ multiplex PCR; in TCRdb, only in-frame clones are kept and a portion is missing. The sample lists under 110,000 clones, roughly 86% occurring once. The sample consisted of peripheral blood, taken on day 0 of AZD1222 vaccination. The TCR was taken from an adult in good health. V usage is TRBV30 and J usage is TRBJ2-1; 14 bases match TRBD2. The CDR3 DNA reads TGTGCCTGGAGTCCACGACTAGCGGGAGGGGATGAGCAGTTCTTC. It codes for CAWSPRLAGGDEQFF.